This T cell receptor beta chain is from a study of PD-1 blockade in classical Hodgkin lymphoma. In the case of this clone: What it recognizes is unknown.

Autologous stem cell transplantation was followed by relapse in every patient, and brentuximab vedotin exposure varied. Trimming removed 5 bases from V and 5 bases from J, with 7 bases in between. This CDR3 is built from 11 residues. Per germline, CDR1 MNHNS and CDR2 SASEGT. Only in-frame clones appear in the TCRdb table, and some are missing; sequencing was by immunoSEQ multiplex PCR. The table includes about 22,000 clones, 80% detected once. Overall study findings and caveats: Repertoire differences have undefined causes, possibly disease activity or prior therapy.

The sequences come from peripheral blood mononuclear cells (PBMCs), collected before the second cycle of nivolumab. The chain joins TRBV6-1 to TRBJ2-7; D remains unclear. The TCR was taken from a human donor with classical Hodgkin lymphoma. The CDR3 DNA reads as TGTGCCAGCAGTTTTATCCACGAGCAGTACTTC. It is translated as CASSFIHEQYF.